These T cell receptor beta chains were read from a single sample in a study of human T cells and chemical hapten exposure. TCRdb ran MiXCR on the RACE reads and lists one entry per CDR3 protein. The sample lists about 71,000 distinct CDR3 sequences, around 10% occurring once. Specimen: whole blood, collected in connection with sensitization to the hapten diphenylcyclopropenone (DPC). These receptors all come from a woman aged 35 to 49 with alopecia areata. Some clones in this sample may be carry-over from other donors' samples. CDR3s include the opening cysteine and the closing phenylalanine or tryptophan. D genes are given only for firm matches. Rows give clone size only sometimes, using once, few, many, or a class for an expanded clone.

v_gene,len,j_gene,d_gene,abundance,CDR3aa,CDR3nt
TRBV12-2,14,TRBJ2-1,.,.,CASRLAGGPNEQFF,TGTGCAAGTCGCTTAGCGGGGGGACCAAATGAGCAGTTCTTC
TRBV3-1,21,TRBJ1-1,TRBD1,many,CASSQDYWPIPSGGENTEAFF,TGTGCCAGCAGCCAAGATTATTGGCCGATCCCGTCAGGGGGGGAGAACACTGAAGCTTTCTTT
TRBV28,16,TRBJ1-1,TRBD1,.,CASSNSRGRVYTEAFF,TGTGCCAGCAGTAACTCGAGGGGGCGCGTATACACTGAAGCTTTCTTT
TRBV6-2/TRBV6-3,15,TRBJ1-2,.,many,CASSSGNSANYGYTF,TGTGCCAGCAGTTCTGGCAATTCGGCTAACTATGGCTACACCTTC
TRBV12-3/TRBV12-4,14,TRBJ1-6,TRBD1,.,CASRQGAGNSPLHF,TGTGCCAGCCGTCAGGGGGCGGGTAATTCACCCCTCCACTTT
TRBV20-1,16,TRBJ2-7,TRBD2,many,CSASGGWEGPLLEQYF,TGCAGTGCTAGTGGGGGTTGGGAGGGGCCATTACTCGAGCAGTACTTC
TRBV28,15,TRBJ2-2,TRBD1,few,CASRTGASNTGELFF,TGTGCCAGCAGAACAGGGGCGTCGAACACCGGGGAGCTGTTTTTT
TRBV29-1,12,TRBJ2-5,TRBD2,.,CSSGGMRETQYF,TGCAGCTCCGGGGGGATGAGGGAGACCCAGTACTTC
TRBV7-9,14,TRBJ1-5,.,many,CASSLVSGNQPQHF,TGTGCCAGCAGCTTAGTGTCAGGTAATCAGCCCCAGCATTTT
TRBV28,16,TRBJ1-6,TRBD1,many,CASSSTGQAGRSPLHF,TGTGCCAGCAGTTCAACCGGACAGGCGGGGAGGTCACCCCTCCACTTT
TRBV28,16,TRBJ1-2,TRBD1,.,CASSSAGTGGEYGYTF,TGTGCCAGCAGTTCCGCCGGGACAGGGGGAGAATATGGCTACACCTTC
TRBV7-2,15,TRBJ2-5,.,many,CASSLAFRRQETQYF,TGTGCCAGCAGCTTAGCGTTCCGGAGACAAGAGACCCAGTACTTC
TRBV7-9,14,TRBJ1-2,TRBD1,few,CASRTGGPTYGYTF,TGTGCCAGCAGGACAGGGGGCCCTACCTATGGCTACACCTTC
TRBV7-3,13,TRBJ2-5,.,few,CASSLTREETQYF,TGTGCCAGCAGCTTAACCCGGGAAGAGACCCAGTACTTC
TRBV11-2,13,TRBJ2-3,.,many,CASSQSWKATQYF,TGTGCCAGCAGCCAGTCGTGGAAGGCTACGCAGTATTTT
TRBV7-2,15,TRBJ2-7,.,many,CASSFLARQDYEQYF,TGTGCCAGCAGCTTTTTAGCTAGGCAGGACTACGAGCAGTACTTC
TRBV11-1,14,TRBJ2-7,TRBD2,.,CASGRLAGVEEQYF,TGTGCCAGCGGTCGACTAGCGGGGGTAGAAGAGCAGTACTTC
TRBV18,14,TRBJ1-1,TRBD1,many,CASSQTGGRTEAFF,TGTGCCAGCTCACAGACAGGGGGCAGGACTGAAGCTTTCTTT
TRBV7-2,15,TRBJ1-2,.,many,CASSSYRVQDYGYTF,TGTGCCAGCAGCTCCTACAGGGTGCAGGACTATGGCTACACCTTC
TRBV6-1,15,TRBJ2-3,.,many,CASSLLSSPTDTQYF,TGTGCCAGCAGCTTATTATCGTCCCCCACAGATACGCAGTATTTT
TRBV7-9,16,TRBJ1-3,.,few,CASSMGPVNSENTIYF,TGTGCCAGCAGCATGGGACCGGTGAACTCTGAAAACACCATATATTTT
TRBV12-3/TRBV12-4,14,TRBJ2-1,.,many,CASSSRSTGGEQFF,TGTGCCAGCAGTTCCCGTTCGACCGGCGGGGAGCAGTTCTTC
TRBV29-1,13,TRBJ1-2,.,few,CSVAPQANYGYTF,TGCAGCGTTGCACCCCAAGCGAACTATGGCTACACCTTC
TRBV5-1,16,TRBJ1-2,.,few,CASSLGDRQDGYGYTF,TGCGCCAGCAGCTTGGGGGACCGTCAGGACGGCTATGGCTACACCTTC
TRBV2,14,TRBJ1-1,.,.,CASSDTRGNTEAFF,TGTGCCAGCAGTGATACAAGGGGGAACACTGAAGCTTTCTTT
TRBV7-2,15,TRBJ1-2,TRBD1,many,CASSFPGQGMFGYTF,TGTGCCAGCAGCTTTCCCGGACAGGGGATGTTTGGCTACACCTTC
TRBV20-1,13,TRBJ1-2,TRBD1,many,CSASPAGTDGYTF,TGCAGTGCTAGTCCAGCGGGGACAGATGGCTACACCTTC
TRBV12-3/TRBV12-4,12,TRBJ1-6,.,.,CASSRNNSPLHF,TGTGCCAGCAGTCGAAATAATTCACCCCTCCACTTT
TRBV29-1,12,TRBJ1-2,.,many,CSVLQTNYGYTF,TGCAGCGTTTTGCAGACTAACTATGGCTACACCTTC
TRBV5-1,16,TRBJ1-6,.,many,CASSFDSTGYNSPLHF,TGCGCCAGCAGCTTTGACAGCACTGGCTATAATTCACCCCTCCACTTT
TRBV9,15,TRBJ2-1,TRBD2,.,CASSPGLAGVDEQFF,TGTGCCAGCAGCCCGGGACTAGCGGGGGTTGATGAGCAGTTCTTC
TRBV3-1,14,TRBJ2-2,.,.,CASSQFGSAGELFF,TGTGCCAGCAGCCAATTCGGGTCCGCCGGGGAGCTGTTTTTT
TRBV12-3/TRBV12-4,14,TRBJ1-6,.,many,CASSLTRENSPLHF,TGTGCCAGCAGTTTGACGAGGGAAAATTCACCCCTCCACTTT
TRBV7-6,17,TRBJ2-3,.,many,CASSSQTGPPGTDTQYF,TGTGCCAGCAGCTCACAAACAGGCCCGCCGGGCACAGATACGCAGTATTTT
TRBV4-2,13,TRBJ2-5,TRBD1,many,CASSRQGEETQYF,TGCGCCAGCAGTCGGCAGGGGGAAGAGACCCAGTACTTC
TRBV6-1,17,TRBJ1-5,.,.,CASSVEQSSYSNQPQHF,TGTGCCAGCAGTGTGGAACAGTCATCCTATAGCAATCAGCCCCAGCATTTT
TRBV5-1,14,TRBJ1-4,TRBD1,.,CASSLDRGNEKLFF,TGCGCCAGCAGCTTGGACAGGGGTAATGAAAAACTGTTTTTT
TRBV18,12,TRBJ2-5,.,few,CASSLQQETQYF,TGTGCCAGCTCACTCCAGCAAGAGACCCAGTACTTC
TRBV12-3/TRBV12-4,15,TRBJ2-7,TRBD1,.,CASSGGTGDPYEQYF,TGTGCCAGCTCTGGAGGGACAGGGGACCCCTACGAGCAGTACTTC
TRBV14,15,TRBJ1-6,.,few,CASSQVATYNSPLHF,TGTGCCAGCAGCCAAGTTGCCACCTATAATTCACCCCTCCACTTT
TRBV6-5,15,TRBJ1-1,TRBD1,many,CASSYSGTGSTEAFF,TGTGCCAGCAGTTACTCGGGGACAGGGAGCACTGAAGCTTTCTTT
TRBV6-5,15,TRBJ1-1,.,many,CASSYSRGLHTEAFF,TGTGCCAGCAGTTACTCTCGGGGACTTCACACTGAAGCTTTCTTT
TRBV12-3/TRBV12-4,15,TRBJ1-5,.,many,CASSLGSLSDQPQHF,TGTGCCAGCAGTTTAGGCTCCCTGAGCGATCAGCCCCAGCATTTT
TRBV27,16,TRBJ1-2,.,few,CASSFGYSGGPYGYTF,TGTGCCAGCAGTTTCGGCTATAGTGGGGGCCCCTATGGCTACACCTTC
TRBV18,17,TRBJ2-2,.,.,CASSPAGPGTNTGELFF,TGTGCCAGCTCCCCCGCTGGTCCAGGGACGAACACCGGGGAGCTGTTTTTT
TRBV7-8,14,TRBJ1-1,.,many,CASSLVRINTEAFF,TGTGCCAGCAGCTTAGTACGGATAAACACTGAAGCTTTCTTT
TRBV4-3,14,TRBJ2-2,.,few,CASSQDGDTGELFF,TGCGCCAGCAGCCAAGATGGCGACACCGGGGAGCTGTTTTTT
TRBV5-1,13,TRBJ2-5,.,many,CASSLGSQETQYF,TGCGCCAGCAGCTTAGGGTCGCAAGAGACCCAGTACTTC
TRBV5-6,15,TRBJ2-2,TRBD1,many,CASSRTGRYTGELFF,TGTGCCAGCAGCCGGACAGGGAGATACACCGGGGAGCTGTTTTTT
TRBV28,12,TRBJ1-2,TRBD1,few,CASINDRGRYTF,TGTGCCAGCATCAATGACAGGGGCCGCTACACCTTC
TRBV14,16,TRBJ2-3,TRBD2,.,CASSHGRQSSTDTQYF,TGTGCCAGCAGCCACGGGAGGCAAAGCAGCACAGATACGCAGTATTTT